The 30 T cell receptor beta chains given below trace back to one sample, sequenced in a study of read filtering for tumor transcriptome and immune sequencing. Molecular barcoded adaptors covering alpha/delta and beta/gamma chains were used on around 370 ng RNA. TCRdb independently ran MiXCR on the reads; one entry per CDR3 protein. The sample has fewer than 100,000 distinct CDR3 sequences; approximately 13% are singletons. Sample: a population of CD138-negative cells sorted from bone marrow. All receptors come from a donor aged 40 or older with multiple myeloma.

This clonotype came up many times. V is TRBV5-1 and J is TRBJ1-2; 9 bases fit TRBD1. J lost 6 bases, V lost 3 bases, and 3 bases had no gene match. The CDR3 is made up of 13 amino acids. CDR1 is SGHRS and CDR2 is YFSETQ in the germline V gene. CDR3 protein: CASSYRGPDGYTF. The DNA for the CDR3 is TGCGCCAGCAGCTACAGGGGGCCGGATGGCTACACCTTC.

In this sample, this clonotype turned up once. Lacking the conserved final phenylalanine or tryptophan, this CDR3 likely reflects a read error. The rearrangement uses TRBV2 and TRBJ2-1, with D uncertain. Germline V gene data show CDR1 as SNHLY and CDR2 as FYNNEI. CDR3 length: 14 amino acids. The CDR3 here is CASSEPRVYNEQFL. The CDR3 bases are TGCGCCAGCAGTGAACCCAGAGTCTACAATGAGCAGTTCCTC.

This clonotype was seen a few times. The chain uses TRBV28 and TRBJ2-5, with TRBD2 as a possible D gene (5 bases). This CDR3 is built from 14 residues. CDR1 and CDR2 (germline): MDHEN, SYDVKM. V was shortened by 6 bases and J by 5 bases, with 16 bases between the two germline ends. As DNA, the CDR3 is TGTGCCAGCAGCGACGGCGGGTTGGCTGAGACCCAGTACTTC. Protein sequence: CASSDGGLAETQYF.

This clonotype is termed medium-sized. The gene calls are TRBV29-1 and TRBJ2-1; no reliable D call. V lost 4 bases, J lost 9 bases, and 16 bases lay in between. The CDR3 covers 13 residues. The germline CDR1 and CDR2 sequences are SQVTM and ANQGSEA. Here the CDR3 reads CSVALQLIGEQFF. CDR3 sequence (DNA): TGCAGCGTTGCTCTTCAGTTAATAGGTGAGCAGTTCTTC.

The chain combines TRBV2 with TRBJ2-2, with TRBD1 matching 8 bases. Per the germline V gene, CDR1 is SNHLY and CDR2 is FYNNEI. The CDR3 has 16 amino acids. V gave up 8 bases and J gave up 0 bases; unmatched junction bases: 8. Written as DNA, the CDR3 is TGTGCCAGCGGAGCAGGGGGCAAAACGAACACCGGGGAGCTGTTTTTT. It yields the protein CASGAGGKTNTGELFF.

The chain has TRBV4-1 and TRBJ1-6; possibly TRBD1 for D (5 bases). In germline, CDR1 is MGHRA, CDR2 YSYEKL. The CDR3 covers 13 residues. V gave up 0 bases and J gave up 11 bases, with 8 bases separating them. CDR3 protein: CASSQDLGAPLHF. DNA of the CDR3: TGCGCCAGCAGCCAAGATTTAGGGGCACCCCTCCACTTT.

This clonotype showed up many times. The V call is TRBV6-2 or TRBV6-3, the J call TRBJ2-7, with 8 positions matching TRBD2. The CDR3 contains 13 residues. Germline CDR1 MNHEY, CDR2 SVGEGT. The V and J ends lost 7 bases and 1 base, in that order; junction bases with no gene match: 3. The CDR3: CASTLAGSYEQYF. In nucleotides, the CDR3 is TGTGCCAGCACCTTAGCGGGGTCCTACGAGCAGTACTTC.

This clonotype was found many times. The chain carries TRBV7-9 and TRBJ2-5; 8 bases are shared with TRBD1. The CDR3 is 15 amino acids. The germline V gene has CDR1 SEHNR and CDR2 FQNEAQ (reference sequence). Germline trimming cut 1 base from V and 5 bases from J; bases unmatched to any gene: 6. The CDR3 here is CASSLVPGGSETQYF. The CDR3 DNA reads as TGTGCCAGCAGCTTAGTTCCAGGGGGCAGCGAGACCCAGTACTTC. Variable domain in full (rest from reference TRBV7-9 and TRBJ2-5): DTGVSQNPRHKITKRGQNVTFRCDPISEHNRLYWYRQTLGQGPEFLTYFQNEAQLEKSRLLSDRFSAERPKGSFSTLEIQRTEQGDSAMYLCASSLVPGGSETQYFGPGTRLLVL.

J is TRBJ1-6 and V is TRBV19; the match to TRBD1 covers 9 bases. Germline assignment: CDR1 LNHDA and CDR2 SQIVND (reference sequence). V lost 9 bases to trimming and J lost 8 bases; unmatched junction nucleotides: 8. This CDR3 spans 14 amino acids. The CDR3 nucleotides read TGTGCCAGCCAACCCGGGACAGGGTATTCACCCCTCCACTTT. It encodes CASQPGTGYSPLHF.

With regard to this clonotype: This could be a read error, since a much larger clone is one nucleotide away. The V and J genes are TRBV20-1 and TRBJ2-1; a possible D gene is TRBD2 (7 bases). The CDR3 length is 15 residues. Germline V lookup: CDR1 DFQATT, CDR2 SNEGSKA (reference sequence). The CDR3 sequence is CSARRGASSYNEQSF. The CDR3 region has the DNA TGCAGTGCTAGACGGGGGGCTAGCTCCTACAATGAGCAGTCCTTC.

In regard to this clonotype: A single base is all that separates this from a far larger clone, so a read error is likely. The chain uses TRBV11-3 and TRBJ2-1; 11 nucleotides match TRBD2. Germline V lookup: CDR1 SGHNT, CDR2 YENEEA. The CDR3 has 15 residues. The CDR3 spells CASSLRLAGHNEQLF. CDR3 coding DNA: TGTGCCAGCAGCTTAAGACTAGCGGGACACAATGAGCAGCTCTTC.

This clonotype was counted ten times or more. This sequence joins TRBV12-3 or TRBV12-4 and TRBJ2-1; 12 bases map to TRBD2. Trimming at V came to 5 bases and at J to 7 bases, leaving 6 bases not matched to a gene. The length of the CDR3 is 15 residues. CDR3 DNA sequence: TGTGCCAGCAGTATACTAGCGGGAGGCACAAATGAGCAGTTCTTC. Protein sequence: CASSILAGGTNEQFF.

This clonotype was found many times. This rearrangement joins TRBV18 to TRBJ2-1; TRBD1 matches at 8 bases. The CDR3 is made up of 14 amino acids. Germline trimming cut 1 base from V and 7 bases from J; bases unmatched to any gene: 3. Per germline, CDR1 KGHSH and CDR2 LQKENI. The CDR3 loop reads CASSPRGQENEQFF. The CDR3 DNA reads as TGTGCCAGCTCACCACGGGGACAGGAGAATGAGCAGTTCTTC.

This clonotype was counted at least ten times. The rearrangement uses TRBV12-3 or TRBV12-4 and TRBJ1-1, with a weak D call TRBD1 (6 bases). The ends were cut back, 8 bases at V and 1 base at J, with 11 bases in the middle. The CDR3 spans 13 residues. The CDR3 protein is CASGGQPNTEAFF. CDR3 bases: TGTGCCAGCGGTGGACAGCCGAACACTGAAGCTTTCTTT.

For this clonotype: This sequence may be a read error, since a much larger clone differs from it by one base. The rearrangement links TRBV5-1 to TRBJ2-1, with D possibly matching TRBD2 (5 bases). The CDR3 spans 14 residues. In germline, CDR1 is SGHRS, CDR2 YFSETQ. This CDR3 is CASSDARGNNEQLF. Written as DNA, the CDR3 is TGCGCCAGCAGCGACGCCCGAGGGAACAATGAGCAGCTCTTC. Drawing the rest from reference TRBV5-1 and TRBJ2-1, the complete variable domain is KAGVTQTPRYLIKTRGQQVTLSCSPISGHRSVSWYQQTPGQGLQFLFEYFSETQRNKGNFPGRFSGRQFSNSRSEMNVSTLELGDSALYLCASSDARGNNEQLFGPGTRLTVL.

This clonotype came up many times. This chain links TRBV12-3 or TRBV12-4 with TRBJ2-1; D is uncertain. The CDR3 has 13 residues. Trimming shortened V by 4 bases and J by 2 bases, and 6 bases separated the two germline ends. The CDR3 loop is CASSSAAYNEQFF. CDR3 in DNA: TGTGCCAGCAGTTCGGCAGCCTACAATGAGCAGTTCTTC.

In this sample, this clonotype turned up many times. The chain combines TRBV29-1 with TRBJ2-7; 10 bases align to TRBD1. Per the germline V gene, CDR1 is SQVTM and CDR2 is ANQGSEA. CDR3 length equals 16 residues. The V gene end was trimmed by 2 bases and the J gene end by 0 bases; junction bases not matched to a gene: 7. CDR3 DNA: TGCAGCGTTGAACTCCGGGACAGGGGACACTCCTACGAGCAGTACTTC. Its protein product is CSVELRDRGHSYEQYF.

This clonotype is a singleton in its sample. The junction departs from the called germline gene at one end, perhaps through a read error. V usage is TRBV7-3 and J usage is TRBJ2-1, with 8 nucleotides matching TRBD1. This CDR3 has 16 residues. Germline lookup yields CDR1 SGHTA and CDR2 FQGTGA. The CDR3 DNA follows: TGTGCCAGCGGCTTAGGGGGGACAGGATTTAACGATGAGCAGTTCTTC. Its protein product is CASGLGGTGFNDEQFF.

In its sample, this clonotype was seen many times. The chain recombines TRBV10-1 with TRBJ2-4; D may be TRBD2 (6 bases). CDR3 length: 13 amino acids. V gave up 6 bases and J gave up 10 bases, with 16 bases separating them. CDR1 is WNHNN, CDR2 SYGVQD, per germline (reference sequence). CDR3: CASSSGIGGIQYF. Written as DNA, the CDR3 is TGCGCCAGCAGCTCAGGGATCGGAGGGATTCAGTACTTC.

This clonotype was seen repeatedly, ten times or more. The chain employs TRBV7-3 and TRBJ1-1; D unclear. This CDR3 has 13 residues. CDR1 SGHTA and CDR2 FQGTGA come from the germline V gene. The V and J ends lost 1 base and 3 bases respectively, with 6 bases between them. CDR3 in amino acids: CASSLRRDTEAFF. CDR3 DNA sequence: TGTGCCAGCAGCTTAAGGAGGGACACTGAAGCTTTCTTT. Supplemented by reference TRBV7-3 and TRBJ1-1, the full variable domain reads GAGVSQTPSNKVTEKGKYVELRCDPISGHTALYWYRQSLGQGPEFLIYFQGTGAADDSGLPNDRFFAVRPEGSVSTLKIQRTERGDSAVYLCASSLRRDTEAFFGQGTRLTVV.

This clonotype was recorded many times. The genes are TRBV20-1 and TRBJ2-7; D is perhaps TRBD1 (5 bases). Per the germline V gene, CDR1 is DFQATT and CDR2 is SNEGSKA (reference sequence). CDR3 length: 15 amino acids. Deletions cut 1 base from V and 0 bases from J, with 13 bases between. The CDR3 coding sequence is TGCAGTGCTAGAGTCCCCCAGGGCCACTCCTACGAGCAGTACTTC. This encodes CSARVPQGHSYEQYF.

This clonotype was seen repeatedly, ten times or more. V and J are TRBV9 and TRBJ2-1; 9 bases map to TRBD2. V shed 0 bases, J shed 6 bases, and the junction held 4 bases outside the gene matches. This CDR3 is built from 15 residues. Germline V lookup: CDR1 SGDLS, CDR2 YYNGEE. The CDR3 coding sequence is TGTGCCAGCAGCGTAGGAAATAGCGGGGGCAATGAGCAGTTCTTC. The encoded protein is CASSVGNSGGNEQFF.

This clonotype was seen once. The junction differs from germline at one of its ends, possibly a read error. The chain uses TRBV7-9 and TRBJ2-1; 13 bases map to TRBD2. The CDR3 has 15 amino acids. CDR1 is SEHNR and CDR2 is FQNEAQ in the germline V gene (reference sequence). CDR3 coding DNA: TGTGCCAGCAGCTTCCCGGGACTAGCGGGATATGAGCAGTTCTTT. It translates to CASSFPGLAGYEQFF.

In this sample, this clonotype turned up many times. The CDR3 DNA is TGTGCCAGTAGTCCCTCAGGGACAACTAATGAAAAACTGTTTTTT. Protein sequence: CASSPSGTTNEKLFF. V gene TRBV19 combines with J gene TRBJ1-4, with D perhaps matching TRBD1 (5 bases). Looked up from germline, CDR1 is LNHDA and CDR2 is SQIVND (reference sequence). The CDR3 sequence is 15 residues long. V was trimmed by 5 bases and J by 0 bases, leaving 10 bases between them.

This clonotype was recorded a few times. A much larger clone is a single base away; this may be a read error. This chain connects TRBV7-9 to TRBJ2-7, with TRBD1 as a possible D gene (6 bases). The CDR3 contains 12 residues. The germline CDR1 and CDR2 sequences are SEHNR and FQNEAQ (reference sequence). V was pared by 5 bases and J by 4 bases, with 9 bases between. The CDR3 region has the DNA TGTGCCAGCAGCCGGCAGGGGTACGAGCAGTACTTC. This translates into CASSRQGYEQYF.

As to this clonotype: Being one base from a much bigger clone, this may be a read error. The chain joins TRBV6-4 to TRBJ1-5; 8 nucleotides match TRBD1. V was pared by 4 bases and J by 7 bases, with 6 bases of the junction left unmatched. This CDR3 contains 14 residues. In germline, CDR1 is MRHNA, CDR2 SNTAGT. The CDR3 DNA reads as TGTGCCAGCAGTGGCTCCTCAGGGGGCCAGCCCCAGCATTTT. It is translated as CASSGSSGGQPQHF.

This clonotype has ten or more counts. The rearrangement links TRBV12-5 to TRBJ1-2; D is possibly TRBD1 (6 bases). This CDR3 contains 12 residues. Trimming cost V 4 bases and J 7 bases, with 10 bases left between them. Per the germline V gene, CDR1 is LGHNT and CDR2 is FRNRAP. The CDR3 DNA reads TGTGCTAGTGGTTCACAGGGAGCTGGCTACACCTTC. Protein product: CASGSQGAGYTF.

This clonotype was seen a few times. The V and J genes are TRBV5-1 and TRBJ2-3; TRBD1 is a possible D gene (6 bases). The germline V gene encodes CDR1 SGHRS and CDR2 YFSETQ. The CDR3 runs 15 residues. V lost 0 bases to trimming and J lost 6 bases, with 14 bases between them. As DNA, the CDR3 is TGCGCCAGCAGCTTGGCCGTGGGTACAGGGGATACGCAGTATTTT. It translates to CASSLAVGTGDTQYF.

This chain joins TRBV4-2 and TRBJ2-7; the D is unclear. The CDR3 is 19 amino acids. Per germline, CDR1 LGHNA and CDR2 YNFKEQ. V was cut by 0 bases and J by 0 bases, with 21 bases left in between. The CDR3, as DNA: TGTGCCAGCAGCCAAGATCGTTATGACTGTCCCTACTTCTCCTACGAGCAGTACTTC. This translates into CASSQDRYDCPYFSYEQYF.

This clonotype was observed a few times. The chain joins TRBV14 to TRBJ2-2; 10 bases are a match to TRBD2. The germline V gene encodes CDR1 SGHDN and CDR2 FVKESK. The CDR3 consists of 14 residues. Trimming took 8 bases from V and 6 from J; bases not matched to a gene: 6. The chain's CDR3 is CASRTLAGAGELFF. CDR3 coding DNA: TGTGCCAGCCGCACTCTAGCGGGAGCCGGGGAGCTGTTTTTT.